This T cell receptor (beta chain) was retrieved from a study of identical twins. Everyone who gave samples was a healthy Caucasian. Germline loops: CDR1 SGHTA, CDR2 FQGNSA. V shed 5 bases, J shed 7 bases, and the junction held 7 bases outside the gene matches. The CDR3 is 15 amino acids. Broader study findings: Instead of following the same donors, the conclusions were based on cross-sectional statistical analysis.

Regarding this clonotype: The antigen is undetermined.

Unique molecular identifiers were present on the cDNA, and a universal primer site came from template switching. From the 5' RACE reads, TCRdb called clonotypes with MiXCR, one entry per CDR3 protein. Counted here are approximately 410,000 distinct CDR3 sequences, less than 20% occurring once; the ten biggest clones make up 12%. The material sequenced was naive T cells sorted from blood. The source is a man aged 45 to 65 in good health. The chain carries TRBV7-2 and TRBJ1-4, with 10 bases aligning to TRBD1. This chain's CDR3 is CASSQRQGAFEKLFF. In DNA, the CDR3 is TGTGCCAGCAGCCAAAGACAGGGGGCCTTTGAAAAACTGTTTTTT.